This T cell receptor (beta chain) was identified in a study of control samples from healthy donors and cancer patients. The assay was immunoSEQ multiplex PCR, and TCRdb's table has in-frame clones only and misses some. In the table there are 99,000 or so clones, 82% of which are singletons. CDR1 and CDR2 from the germline V gene are SGHRS and YFSETQ. Trimming shortened V by 2 bases and J by 6 bases, and 20 bases separated the two germline ends. The CDR3 has 16 amino acids. This chain uses TRBV5-1 with TRBJ1-2, with D unresolved. This TCR derives from a man in his 60s in good health. The sequenced sample was blood. The CDR3 is CASSFNARASLNGYTF. The CDR3 nucleotides are TGCGCCAGCAGCTTCAATGCCCGGGCCTCCCTTAATGGCTACACCTTC.